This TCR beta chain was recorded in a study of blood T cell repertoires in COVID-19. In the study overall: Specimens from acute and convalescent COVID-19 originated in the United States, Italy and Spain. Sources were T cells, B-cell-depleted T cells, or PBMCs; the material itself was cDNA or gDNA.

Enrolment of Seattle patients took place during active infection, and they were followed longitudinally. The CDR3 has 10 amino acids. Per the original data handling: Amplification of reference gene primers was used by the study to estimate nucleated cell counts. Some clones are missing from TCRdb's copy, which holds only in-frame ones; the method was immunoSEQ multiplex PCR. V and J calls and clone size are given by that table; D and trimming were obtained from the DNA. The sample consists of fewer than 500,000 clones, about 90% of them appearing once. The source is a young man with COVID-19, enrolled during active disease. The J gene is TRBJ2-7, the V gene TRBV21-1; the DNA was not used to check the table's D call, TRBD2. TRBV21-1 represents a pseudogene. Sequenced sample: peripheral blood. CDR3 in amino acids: CASNGGEQYF. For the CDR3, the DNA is TGTGCCAGTAACGGTGGCGAGCAGTACTTC.